Shown below are 4 T cell receptor beta chains from a single sample sequenced in a study of cytomegalovirus exposure and HLA in healthy donors. PCR was performed using 60 Vbeta and 13 Jbeta primers. The assay was immunoSEQ multiplex PCR, and TCRdb's table has in-frame clones only and misses some. The sample consists of under 200,000 clones, 70% to 85% of them appearing once. The source material was PBMCs. The receptor source for this set is a woman aged 35 to 49 in good health and CMV-seronegative.

As regards this clone: Other DNA sequences in this specimen translate into the identical CDR3. The chain carries TRBV19 and TRBJ1-2; D is unresolved. From germline, CDR1 is LNHDA and CDR2 SQIVND (reference sequence). V was clipped by 3 bases and J by 4 bases, with 9 bases between them. This CDR3 comprises 13 residues. For the CDR3, the DNA is TGTGCCAGTAGTATCCGGGATAGCTATGGCTACACCTTC. It is translated as CASSIRDSYGYTF.

The rearrangement uses TRBV5-4 and TRBJ2-1; the D gene is possibly TRBD2 (6 bases). V shed 2 bases and J shed 0 bases, with 9 bases lying between them. Germline V CDR1 and CDR2: SGHNT, YYREEE (reference sequence). The CDR3 totals 15 residues. The CDR3 reads CASSFGSNSYNEQFF. CDR3 coding DNA: TGTGCCAGCAGCTTCGGGAGTAACTCCTACAATGAGCAGTTCTTC.

For this clone: The conserved final phenylalanine or tryptophan is absent from the CDR3, which likely points to a read error. The chain recombines TRBV9 with TRBJ1-1; D possibly corresponds to TRBD1 (6 bases). Germline V CDR1 and CDR2: SGDLS, YYNGEE. This CDR3 region has 15 residues. Deletions cut 3 bases from V and 2 bases from J, with 14 bases between. The DNA for the CDR3 is TGTGCCAGCAGCGCGAGGGGGAAAGCTAACACTGAAGCTTTCTCT. As protein: CASSARGKANTEAFS.

The gene calls are TRBV28 and TRBJ2-1, with D unresolved. Between the trimmed V and J ends, which lost 8 bases and 5 bases, there was a span of 7 bases. Germline V gives CDR1 MDHEN, CDR2 SYDVKM. This CDR3 contains 11 residues. The CDR3 loop is CASESDNEQFF. As DNA, the CDR3 is TGTGCCAGCGAAAGCGACAATGAGCAGTTCTTC.